This record covers a single T cell receptor beta chain. In the original analysis: Researchers report that nucleated cell counts were estimated from reference gene primer amplification. Profiled with immunoSEQ multiplex PCR; TCRdb holds only in-frame clones, not every one. The D gene and trimming were derived from the DNA, and the V and J assignments and clone size from that table. In the table there are hundreds of thousands of clones, approximately 86% of which are singletons. The CDR3 runs 14 residues. Germline V gives CDR1 SGHRS, CDR2 YFSETQ. Trimming removed 6 bases from V and 6 bases from J; junction bases left unmatched: 5. The source of the sample is a study of blood T cell repertoires in COVID-19. The wider study: PBMCs, B-cell-depleted T cells, or T cells provided the cDNA or gDNA that made up the material.

The rearrangement joins TRBV5-1 to TRBJ2-1; TRBD1 agrees at 11 bases. The material sequenced was peripheral blood. The receptor was isolated from a woman between 65 and 79 years old with COVID-19, enrolled during active disease. CDR3 nucleotide sequence: TGCGCCAGCACTAGGGGGACAGGGGGCAATGAGCAGTTCTTC. Amino acid sequence: CASTRGTGGNEQFF.